This TCR beta chain emerged from a study of blood T cell repertoires in COVID-19. Overall study: Sites across the United States, Italy and Spain contributed samples from acute and convalescent COVID-19. PBMCs, B-cell-depleted T cells, or T cells were the source of the cDNA or gDNA that made up the material.

Concerning this clone itself: Other DNA sequences in this specimen translate into the identical CDR3.

Authors' processing steps: Amplification of reference gene primers provided the estimated nucleated cell counts. The protocol was immunoSEQ multiplex PCR, while the TCRdb copy is restricted to in-frame clones and leaves out a portion. The V and J calls and clone size are taken from that table; D and trimming were inferred from the DNA. Here the sample spans hundreds of thousands of clones, nearly 85% being singletons. Germline CDR1 is SGDLS and CDR2 is YYNGEE. V gave up 2 bases and J gave up 1 base, with 6 bases separating them. The CDR3 contains 13 residues. The rearrangement joins TRBV9 to TRBJ1-1; D remains ambiguous. This TCR was sampled from a human donor in a cohort sampled during active COVID-19. The sequenced material came from peripheral blood. The CDR3 loop reads CASSVSPNTEAFF. The CDR3 bases are TGTGCCAGCAGCGTTAGCCCGAACACTGAAGCTTTCTTT.